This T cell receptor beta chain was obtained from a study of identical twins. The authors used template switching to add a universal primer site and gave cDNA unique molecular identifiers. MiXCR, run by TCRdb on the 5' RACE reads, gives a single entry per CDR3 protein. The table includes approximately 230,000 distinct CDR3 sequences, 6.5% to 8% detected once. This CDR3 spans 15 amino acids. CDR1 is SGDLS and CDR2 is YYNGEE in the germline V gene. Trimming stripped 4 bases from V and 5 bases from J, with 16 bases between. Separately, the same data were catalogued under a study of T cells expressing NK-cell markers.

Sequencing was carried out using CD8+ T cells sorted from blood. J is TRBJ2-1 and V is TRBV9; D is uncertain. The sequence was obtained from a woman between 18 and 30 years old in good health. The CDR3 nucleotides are TGTGCCAGCAGCTTAGGAGTACGACATGACAATGAGCAGTTCTTC. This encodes CASSLGVRHDNEQFF.